The 21 T cell receptor beta chains below were found in one sample sequenced in a study of blood T cell repertoires in COVID-19. Sequencing used immunoSEQ multiplex PCR; TCRdb keeps in-frame clones, though not all of them. This repertoire shows around 170,000 clones, about 74% found once; its top ten account for 3%. The sequenced material came from peripheral blood. The receptors stem from a woman older than 75 with acute or convalescent COVID-19.

The chain employs TRBV5-1 and TRBJ1-6; the match to TRBD1 covers 9 bases. The CDR3 extends over 15 amino acids. Germline CDR1 reads SGHRS; CDR2 reads YFSETQ. With 5 bases clipped from V and 6 bases from J, the junction kept 6 bases outside the gene matches. DNA of the CDR3: TGCGCCAGCAGAGGGACAGGGACGTTTAATTCACCCCTCCACTTT. Protein: CASRGTGTFNSPLHF.

The genes are TRBV5-1 and TRBJ2-1; tentatively, D is TRBD2 (6 bases). This CDR3 has 14 residues. Trimming shortened V by 8 bases and J by 3 bases, and 15 bases separated the two germline ends. Germline V gives CDR1 SGHRS, CDR2 YFSETQ. The CDR3 region has the DNA TGCGCCAGTGGGGCCCGGGAGCTCTACAATGAGCAGTTCTTC. It yields the protein CASGARELYNEQFF.

This chain connects TRBV5-1 to TRBJ1-1; the D is unclear. CDR1 SGHRS and CDR2 YFSETQ come from the germline V gene. This CDR3 has 14 amino acids. V lost 3 bases and J lost 5, with 14 bases in between. The CDR3 DNA sequence: TGCGCCAGCAGCTCAGCGGAGGGTGGTACTGAAGCTTTCTTT. Its protein is CASSSAEGGTEAFF.

The chain joins TRBV28 to TRBJ2-3; a possible D gene is TRBD2 (5 bases). The CDR3 runs 13 residues. Germline V gene sequence: CDR1 MDHEN, CDR2 SYDVKM. The V gene lost 6 bases and the J gene lost 0 bases, with 7 bases spanning the gap. CDR3 loop: CASRSGSTDTQYF. The CDR3 coding sequence is TGTGCCAGCAGAAGCGGAAGCACAGATACGCAGTATTTT. The variable domain in full, completed from reference TRBV28 and TRBJ2-3, reads DVKVTQSSRYLVKRTGEKVFLECVQDMDHENMFWYRQDPGLGLRLIYFSYDVKMKEKGDIPEGYSVSREKKERFSLILESASTNQTSMYLCASRSGSTDTQYFGPGTRLTVL.

This clone was found a few times. One end of the junction is discordant with germline, which a read error may explain. The chain carries TRBV2 and TRBJ2-5, with 10 bases lining up with TRBD2. The germline V gene encodes CDR1 SNHLY and CDR2 FYNNEI. The CDR3 consists of 16 residues. The CDR3 here is CASSEGLAGVGETQYF. The DNA of the CDR3 is TGTGCCAGCAGCGAAGGCCTAGCGGGGGTGGGAGAGACCCAGTACTTC.

Remarks on this clone: This specimen includes other DNA sequences encoding the same CDR3. The chain couples TRBV28 to TRBJ2-5; 9 bases fit TRBD1. CDR3 size: 15 residues. The germline V gene encodes CDR1 MDHEN and CDR2 SYDVKM. Trimming removed 5 bases from V and 4 bases from J; junction bases left unmatched: 8. The CDR3 sequence: CASSPPGTGLETQYF. The CDR3 DNA reads TGTGCCAGCAGTCCACCCGGGACAGGGTTAGAGACCCAGTACTTC.

This clone was seen only a few times. The V and J genes are TRBV5-6 and TRBJ2-3; the D is unclear. V lost 1 base and J 4 bases, leaving 10 bases between the germline ends. The CDR3 is 14 amino acids. Germline values: CDR1 SGHDT, CDR2 YYEEEE. This CDR3 is CASSLISNADTQYF. CDR3 in DNA: TGTGCCAGCAGCTTGATTAGTAACGCAGATACGCAGTATTTT.

This chain joins TRBV5-1 and TRBJ2-5; the D gene is possibly TRBD2 (6 bases). Germline CDR1 is SGHRS and CDR2 is YFSETQ. CDR3 length: 14 amino acids. Trimming took off 0 bases at V and 3 bases at J, with 9 bases between the two ends. CDR3 amino acids: CASSLVPGEETQYF. In DNA form, the CDR3 reads TGCGCCAGCAGCTTGGTTCCGGGAGAAGAGACCCAGTACTTC.

Notes on this clone: The sample has other DNA sequences that encode this CDR3 too. The rearrangement uses TRBV28 and TRBJ2-2; 8 bases fit TRBD2. Germline CDR1 and CDR2: MDHEN and SYDVKM. The trim removed 2 bases at V and 4 bases at J, leaving 3 bases unmatched. The CDR3 has 15 residues. The CDR3 is CASSLGLAGTGELFF. CDR3 in DNA: TGTGCCAGCAGTTTAGGCCTAGCGGGCACCGGGGAGCTGTTTTTT.

V usage is TRBV9 and J usage is TRBJ2-2; D is unresolved. Trimming cost V 4 bases and J 6 bases, with 10 bases left between them. The CDR3 runs 13 residues. Looked up from germline, CDR1 is SGDLS and CDR2 is YYNGEE. For the CDR3, the DNA is TGTGCCAGCAGCCCTTCCGTCTCCGGGGAGCTGTTTTTT. Translation gives CASSPSVSGELFF.

The V and J genes are TRBV5-1 and TRBJ1-1; TRBD1 might be the D (5 bases). The CDR3 contains 15 residues. Per the germline V gene, CDR1 is SGHRS and CDR2 is YFSETQ. The V and J ends lost 3 bases and 3 bases respectively, with 15 bases between them. CDR3 in amino acids: CASSSLRGDDTEAFF. The CDR3 DNA sequence: TGCGCCAGCAGCTCGTTACGGGGGGACGACACTGAAGCTTTCTTT. Full variable domain (rest looked up from reference TRBV5-1 and TRBJ1-1): KAGVTQTPRYLIKTRGQQVTLSCSPISGHRSVSWYQQTPGQGLQFLFEYFSETQRNKGNFPGRFSGRQFSNSRSEMNVSTLELGDSALYLCASSSLRGDDTEAFFGQGTRLTVV.

The chain couples TRBV5-4 to TRBJ2-1; no clear D. The germline V and J ends were trimmed by 4 bases and 4 bases, with 6 bases remaining between them. Germline V gene lookup returns CDR1 SGHNT and CDR2 YYREEE (reference sequence). The CDR3 has 12 residues. Here the CDR3 reads CASSNSYNEQFF. DNA of the CDR3: TGTGCCAGCAGCAACAGTTACAATGAGCAGTTCTTC.

This chain uses TRBV5-1 with TRBJ1-1; D is uncertain. In germline, CDR1 is SGHRS, CDR2 YFSETQ. The CDR3 has 16 amino acids. The V end lost 0 bases, the J end lost 0 bases, and 12 bases lay between the germline ends. The CDR3 loop is CASSLVAPSLNTEAFF. The CDR3 DNA reads as TGCGCCAGCAGCTTGGTGGCCCCCTCTTTGAACACTGAAGCTTTCTTT.

Here the CDR3 DNA reads TGTGCCAGCAGCTTGGGAGGGCCAGGGGGCGGTGAGCAGTTCTTC. Translating gives CASSLGGPGGGEQFF. The chain joins TRBV5-4 to TRBJ2-1; 8 bases are a match to TRBD1. Trimming took 0 bases from V and 9 from J; bases not matched to a gene: 8. Germline CDR1 SGHNT, CDR2 YYREEE (reference sequence). This CDR3 is 15 amino acids long.

The chain carries TRBV29-1 and TRBJ1-2, with D possibly being TRBD1 (6 bases). Between the trimmed V and J ends, which lost 4 bases and 7 bases, there was a span of 13 bases. This CDR3 contains 12 residues. Germline V gene lookup returns CDR1 SQVTM and CDR2 ANQGSEA. Here the CDR3 DNA reads TGCAGCGTTGGTGGGGGCGCGGGTGGCTACACCTTC. This encodes CSVGGGAGGYTF.

In this sample, this clone turned up a few times. The chain employs TRBV2 and TRBJ2-5; 7 bases match TRBD2. In germline, CDR1 is SNHLY, CDR2 FYNNEI. The CDR3 covers 13 residues. Germline trimming cut 6 bases from V and 5 bases from J; bases unmatched to any gene: 6. The DNA of the CDR3 is TGTGCCAGCAGGACGGCGGGAGTTGAGACCCAGTACTTC. Encoded protein: CASRTAGVETQYF.

The J gene is TRBJ1-5, the V gene TRBV19; D call uncertain. V was pared by 5 bases and J by 6 bases, with 8 bases between. CDR1 and CDR2 (germline): LNHDA, SQIVND (reference sequence). This CDR3 region has 12 residues. The CDR3 protein is CASSVQAQPQHF. CDR3 DNA sequence: TGTGCCAGTAGTGTCCAGGCTCAGCCCCAGCATTTT.

This clone was observed a handful of times. The chain uses TRBV5-1 and TRBJ2-3; 7 nucleotides align to TRBD1. The CDR3 is 14 residues long. Germline CDR1 SGHRS, CDR2 YFSETQ. The J segment lost 4 bases and the V segment lost 0 bases, leaving 2 bases of the junction unmatched. In DNA form, the CDR3 reads TGCGCCAGCAGCTTGGGGCAGGGGGCAGATACGCAGTATTTT. It yields the protein CASSLGQGADTQYF.

For this clone: The same CDR3 arises from other DNA sequences in this sample as well. The rearrangement uses TRBV19 and TRBJ2-3; 9 nucleotides align to TRBD2. The CDR3 covers 13 residues. Germline lookup yields CDR1 LNHDA and CDR2 SQIVND (reference sequence). The ends lost 6 bases at V and 2 bases at J; junction bases unmatched: 0. The CDR3 DNA follows: TGTGCCAGTAGGGGACTAGCCACAGATACGCAGTATTTT. It yields the protein CASRGLATDTQYF.

This clone has just a few counts. This sequence joins TRBV28 and TRBJ1-5; maybe TRBD1 (5 bases). The CDR3 sequence is 15 residues long. Germline-derived CDR1 and CDR2 are MDHEN and SYDVKM. Deletions cut 3 bases from V and 6 bases from J, with 15 bases between. Written as DNA, the CDR3 is TGTGCCAGCAGTTTTCAGCAGGGTCTCTTTCAGCCCCAGCATTTT. This gives the protein CASSFQQGLFQPQHF.

The chain recombines TRBV4-1 with TRBJ1-5; 11 bases align to TRBD1. In germline, CDR1 is MGHRA, CDR2 YSYEKL. After removal of 5 bases from V and 6 bases from J, the junction contained 6 bases not matched to a gene. This CDR3 spans 15 amino acids. The CDR3 loop is CASSNGQGAIQPQHF. The CDR3 coding sequence is TGCGCCAGCAGCAACGGACAGGGGGCGATTCAGCCCCAGCATTTT.